This TCR beta chain emerged from a study of beta chain features in type 1 diabetes (dated by TCRdb to the late 2010s). At the level of the whole study: Mean age, gender distribution, total cell number and subset yield did not differ between patients and healthy donors. Whereas all 30 or so donors provided naive and central memory subsets, regulatory and stem cell-like memory subsets were isolated from just 8 patients and roughly 8 healthy donors. A total of about 110,000,000 sorted cells were examined across all samples, and a strong correlation was observed between cell number per subset and RNA yield. In the study, TCRB repertoires of sorted circulating CD4+ T cell subsets from recently diagnosed type 1 diabetes patients were compared with those of matched healthy donors. Broad study findings and their caveats: Because cDNA was sequenced instead of genomic DNA, highly expressing activated cells could be over-represented, though the groups showed no difference in activation or CD3 levels. Fewer insertions and more nucleotide deletions at VDJ recombination sites were observed in patients with type 1 diabetes, implying thymic rearrangement abnormalities. Naive, central memory and regulatory TCRB repertoires appeared to be more similar among patients than among healthy donors. In all four CD4+ subsets, TCRB CDR3 length was moderately but significantly shorter in type 1 diabetes patients. Because the HLA sub-analyses included only small numbers of individuals, any influence of HLA type on TCRB rearrangement was left unresolved. PCR may preferentially amplify shorter templates, but because patient and control samples were amplified and corrected together, any resulting skew would affect both groups equally.

All of the isolated RNA was reverse transcribed with the High Capacity cDNA Reverse Transcription Kit, so expressed TCRB transcripts were sequenced. Naive, central memory and regulatory T cell samples underwent deep immunoSEQ sequencing, averaging around 4 million total reads per sample. Sorted cells were lysed in RLT buffer, and RNA was extracted using DNase-treated RNeasy Micro or Mini kits according to cell number. Each cell subset was processed separately to prevent cross-contamination, with patient and healthy donor samples processed together. The immunoSEQ multiplex PCR was used to amplify TCRB sequences from cDNA, yielding 87-bp fragments that span the CDR3 region. Amplicons were sequenced on the Illumina HiSeq platform. For the original study's pipeline: PCR bias was computationally corrected using synthetic template baselines, reads within Hamming distance 2 were collapsed, and singletons that could not be merged were discarded. By aligning reads against IMGT, V, D and J genes, CDR3 length, and insertions or deletions at six rearrangement sites were assigned. Clonotype counts were normalized to sorted cell number within each subset before computing true diversity and Gini coefficients with the tcR R package. The overlap coefficient, calculated on TCRB nucleotide sequences, was used to measure repertoire sharing. Sourced from immuneACCESS, this table was stored by TCRdb with only in-frame sequences that have V and J called. A share of the clones is absent; for the studies checked, an unresolved V gene accounts for under half, and the remainder has no known explanation. V and J calls and clone size are as listed in that table; D and trimming were resolved from the DNA. The sample data list 95,000 to 110,000 clones, and over 25% of these were observed just once. 0.5% to 0.6% of the sample lies in the top ten.

Including the terminal cysteine and phenylalanine, the CDR3 comprises 16 residues. Only CDR3 DNA is held: 48 bases, read in frame from base 1. The germline V gene (reference sequence) sets CDR1 to GTSNPN and CDR2 to SVGIG. V is pruned by 4 bases and J by 2 bases, leaving 13 bases of the junction without a gene match. From each donor, a single peripheral blood sample of about 120 mL on average was drawn into heparinised tubes. Using a panel that included CD45RO, CCR7, CD25, CD127, CD95 and CD27, naive, central memory, regulatory and stem cell-like memory CD4+ T cells were sorted on a BD FACSAria II. Every sorted population had a purity above 95%. PBMCs were separated immediately by Lymphoprep density gradient centrifugation and were stained directly, without being cultured. Samples were stained and sorted in pairs, with one healthy donor and one patient per experiment, so that batch effects were minimized.

In the case of this clone: This receptor's antigen is unknown. It has no much larger one-base neighbor in the sample; base qualities were not kept.

What was sequenced was central memory CD4+ T cells from blood. The chain employs TRBV30 and TRBJ2-5, with TRBD1 matching 7 junction bases. This clonotype was sampled from a woman aged 18-29 years with type 1 diabetes. The DNA is TGTGCCTGGATCAGGGCAGGGGGTGCCCTGCAAGAGACCCAGTACTTC. It codes for CAWIRAGGALQETQYF.